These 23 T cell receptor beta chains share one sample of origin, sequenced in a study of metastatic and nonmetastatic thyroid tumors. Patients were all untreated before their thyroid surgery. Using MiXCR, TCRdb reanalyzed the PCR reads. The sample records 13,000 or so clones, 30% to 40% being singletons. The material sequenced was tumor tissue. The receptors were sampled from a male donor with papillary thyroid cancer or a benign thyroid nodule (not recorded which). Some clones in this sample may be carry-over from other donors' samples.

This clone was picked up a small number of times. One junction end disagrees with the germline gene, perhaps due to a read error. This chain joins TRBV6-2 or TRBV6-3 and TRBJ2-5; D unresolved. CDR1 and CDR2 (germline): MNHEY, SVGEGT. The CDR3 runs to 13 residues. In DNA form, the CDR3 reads TGTGCCAGCAGTTACTCGGGGTTCGGTACCCAGCACTTC. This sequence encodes CASSYSGFGTQHF.

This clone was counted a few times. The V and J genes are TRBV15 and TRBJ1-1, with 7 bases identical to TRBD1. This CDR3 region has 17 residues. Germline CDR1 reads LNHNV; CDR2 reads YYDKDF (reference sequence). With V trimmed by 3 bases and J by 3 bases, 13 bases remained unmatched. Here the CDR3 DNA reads TGTGCCACCAGCAGGGAATACAGGGGAGGAAGGGACACTGAAGCTTTCTTT. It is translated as CATSREYRGGRDTEAFF.

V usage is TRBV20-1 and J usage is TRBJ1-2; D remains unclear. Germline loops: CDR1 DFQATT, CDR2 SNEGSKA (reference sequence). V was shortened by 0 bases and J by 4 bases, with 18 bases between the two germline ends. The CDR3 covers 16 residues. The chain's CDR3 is CSARDLGGREGYGYTF. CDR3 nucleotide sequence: TGCAGTGCTAGAGATCTTGGAGGGCGCGAGGGCTATGGCTACACCTTC.

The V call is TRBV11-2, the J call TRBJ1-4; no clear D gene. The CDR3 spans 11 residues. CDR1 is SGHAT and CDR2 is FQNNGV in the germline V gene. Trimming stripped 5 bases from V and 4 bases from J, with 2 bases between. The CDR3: CASSVNEKLFF. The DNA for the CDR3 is TGTGCCAGCAGCGTTAATGAAAAACTGTTTTTT.

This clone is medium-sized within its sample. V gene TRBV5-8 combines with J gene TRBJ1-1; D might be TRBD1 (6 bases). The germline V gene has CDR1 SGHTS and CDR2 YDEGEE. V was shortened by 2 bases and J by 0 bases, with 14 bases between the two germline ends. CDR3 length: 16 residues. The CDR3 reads CASSFGRGFLNTEAFF. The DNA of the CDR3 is TGTGCCAGCAGCTTCGGCAGGGGCTTTTTGAACACTGAAGCTTTCTTT.

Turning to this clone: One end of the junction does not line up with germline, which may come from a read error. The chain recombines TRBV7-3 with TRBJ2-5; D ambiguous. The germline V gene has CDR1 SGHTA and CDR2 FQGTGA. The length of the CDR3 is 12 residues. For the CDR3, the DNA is TGTGTCAGCAGCTTAACTGGGGAGACCCAGTACTTC. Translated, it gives CVSSLTGETQYF.

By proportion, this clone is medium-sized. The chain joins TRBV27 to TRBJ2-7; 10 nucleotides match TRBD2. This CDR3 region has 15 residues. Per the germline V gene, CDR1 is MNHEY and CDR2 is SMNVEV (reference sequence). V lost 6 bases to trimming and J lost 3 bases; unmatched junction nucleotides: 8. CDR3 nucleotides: TGTGCCAGCAGCCTTAGCGGGGGGTCTCTCTACGAGCAGTACTTC. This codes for CASSLSGGSLYEQYF.

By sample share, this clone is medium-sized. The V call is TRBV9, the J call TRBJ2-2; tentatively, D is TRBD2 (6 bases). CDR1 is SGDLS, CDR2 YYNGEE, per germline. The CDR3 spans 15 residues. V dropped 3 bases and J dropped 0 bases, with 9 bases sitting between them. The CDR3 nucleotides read TGTGCCAGCAGCGCGGGACTCGCGAACACCGGGGAGCTGTTTTTT. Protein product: CASSAGLANTGELFF.

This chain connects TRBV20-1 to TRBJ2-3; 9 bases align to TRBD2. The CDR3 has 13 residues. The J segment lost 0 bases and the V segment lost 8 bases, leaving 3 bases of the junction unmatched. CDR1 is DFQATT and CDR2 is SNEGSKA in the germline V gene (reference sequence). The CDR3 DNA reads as TGCAGTCTTCTAGCGGGAAGCACAGATACGCAGTATTTT. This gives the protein CSLLAGSTDTQYF.

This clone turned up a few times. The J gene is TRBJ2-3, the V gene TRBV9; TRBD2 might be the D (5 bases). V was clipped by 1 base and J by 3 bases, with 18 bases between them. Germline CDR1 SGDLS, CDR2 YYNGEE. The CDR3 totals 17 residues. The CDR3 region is CASSVSPLGLGTDTQYF. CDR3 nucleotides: TGTGCCAGCAGCGTATCCCCCCTCGGACTGGGGACAGATACGCAGTATTTT. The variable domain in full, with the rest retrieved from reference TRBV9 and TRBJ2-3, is DSGVTQTPKHLITATGQRVTLRCSPRSGDLSVYWYQQSLDQGLQFLIQYYNGEERAKGNILERFSAQQFPDLHSELNLSSLELGDSALYFCASSVSPLGLGTDTQYFGPGTRLTVL.

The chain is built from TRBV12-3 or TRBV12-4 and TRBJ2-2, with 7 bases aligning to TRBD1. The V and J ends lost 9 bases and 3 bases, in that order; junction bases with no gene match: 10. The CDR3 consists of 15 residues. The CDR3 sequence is CARTTGRRDTGELFF. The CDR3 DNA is TGTGCCAGGACGACAGGGCGACGGGACACCGGGGAGCTGTTTTTT.

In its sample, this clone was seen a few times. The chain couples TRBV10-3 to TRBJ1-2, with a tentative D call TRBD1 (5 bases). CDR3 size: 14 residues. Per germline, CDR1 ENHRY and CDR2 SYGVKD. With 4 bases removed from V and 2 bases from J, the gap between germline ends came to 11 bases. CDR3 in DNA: TGTGCCATCAGTGCTACGACAGAGAACTATGGCTACACCTTC. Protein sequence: CAISATTENYGYTF.

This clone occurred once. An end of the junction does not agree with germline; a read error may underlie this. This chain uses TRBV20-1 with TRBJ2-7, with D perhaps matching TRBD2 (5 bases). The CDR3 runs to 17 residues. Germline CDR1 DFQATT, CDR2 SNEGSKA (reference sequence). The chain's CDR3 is CSDRAPSGGAGSYDQYF. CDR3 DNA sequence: TGCAGTGATAGAGCTCCAAGCGGTGGTGCTGGATCCTACGACCAGTACTTC.

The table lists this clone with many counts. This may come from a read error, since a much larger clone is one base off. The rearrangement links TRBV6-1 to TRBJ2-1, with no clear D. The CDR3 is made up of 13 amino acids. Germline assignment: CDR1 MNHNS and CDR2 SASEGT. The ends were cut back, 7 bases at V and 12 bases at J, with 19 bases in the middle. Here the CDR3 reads CASTERASYGQFF. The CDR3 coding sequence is TGTGCCAGCACGGAAAGGGCCTCGTACGGGCAGTTCTTC.

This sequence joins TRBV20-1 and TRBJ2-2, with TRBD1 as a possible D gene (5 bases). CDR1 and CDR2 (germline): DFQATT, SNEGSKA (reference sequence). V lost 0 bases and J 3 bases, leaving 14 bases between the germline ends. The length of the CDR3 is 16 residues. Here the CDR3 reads CSARDPSEGDTGELFF. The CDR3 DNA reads TGCAGTGCTAGAGATCCGAGCGAAGGGGACACCGGGGAGCTGTTTTTT.

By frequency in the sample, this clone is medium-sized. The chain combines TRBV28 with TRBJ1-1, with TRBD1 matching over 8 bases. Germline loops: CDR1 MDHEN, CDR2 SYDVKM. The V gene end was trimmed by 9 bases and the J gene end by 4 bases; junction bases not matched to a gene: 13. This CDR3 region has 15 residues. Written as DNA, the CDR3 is TGTGCCAGTTGGGGGTCAGGGGGCTTGGGCACTGAAGCTTTCTTT. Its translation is CASWGSGGLGTEAFF.

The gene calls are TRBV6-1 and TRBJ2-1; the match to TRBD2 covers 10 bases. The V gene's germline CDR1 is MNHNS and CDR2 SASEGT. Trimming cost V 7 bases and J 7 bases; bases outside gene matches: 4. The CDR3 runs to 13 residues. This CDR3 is CASKRGGKNEQFF. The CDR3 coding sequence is TGTGCCAGCAAGCGGGGGGGCAAAAATGAGCAGTTCTTC.

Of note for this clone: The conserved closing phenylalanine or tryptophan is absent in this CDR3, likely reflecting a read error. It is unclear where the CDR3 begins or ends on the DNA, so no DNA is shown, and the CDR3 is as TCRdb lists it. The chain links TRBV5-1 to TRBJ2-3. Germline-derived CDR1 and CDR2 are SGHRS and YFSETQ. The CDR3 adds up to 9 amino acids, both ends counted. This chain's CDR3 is CASSRYEYY.

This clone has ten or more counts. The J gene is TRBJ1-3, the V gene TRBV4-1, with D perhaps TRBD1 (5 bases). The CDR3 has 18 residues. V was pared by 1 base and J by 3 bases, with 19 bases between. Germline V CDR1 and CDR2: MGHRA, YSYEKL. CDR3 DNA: TGCGCCAGCAGCCAAGGGGGGAGGGAGAGGGCGCTTGGAAACACCATATATTTT. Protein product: CASSQGGRERALGNTIYF.

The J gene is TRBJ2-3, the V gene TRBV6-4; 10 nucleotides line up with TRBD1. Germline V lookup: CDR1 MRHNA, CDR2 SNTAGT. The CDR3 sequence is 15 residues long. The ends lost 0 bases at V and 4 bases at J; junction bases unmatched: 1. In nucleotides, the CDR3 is TGTGCCAGCAGTGACTCGACAGGGGGCGCAGATACGCAGTATTTT. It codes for CASSDSTGGADTQYF.

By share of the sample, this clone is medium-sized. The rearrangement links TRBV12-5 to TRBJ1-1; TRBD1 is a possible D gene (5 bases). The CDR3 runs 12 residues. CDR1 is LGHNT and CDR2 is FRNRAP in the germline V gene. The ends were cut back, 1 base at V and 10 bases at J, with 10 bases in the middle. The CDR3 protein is CASGLGQGRAFF. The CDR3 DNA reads TGTGCTAGTGGTTTGGGGCAGGGAAGAGCTTTCTTT.

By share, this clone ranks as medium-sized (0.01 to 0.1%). CDR3 bases: TGTGCCAGCAGTCCCCCCACGGGCGGAAACACCATATATTTT. Protein sequence: CASSPPTGGNTIYF. The rearrangement joins TRBV28 to TRBJ1-3; D unclear. Germline V gene sequence: CDR1 MDHEN, CDR2 SYDVKM. The CDR3 is 14 residues long. The V and J ends lost 5 bases and 4 bases respectively, with 12 bases between them.

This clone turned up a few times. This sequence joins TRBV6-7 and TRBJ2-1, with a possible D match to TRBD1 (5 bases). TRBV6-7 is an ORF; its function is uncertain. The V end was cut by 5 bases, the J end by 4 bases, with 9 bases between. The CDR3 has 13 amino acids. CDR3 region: CASSGAQYNEQFF. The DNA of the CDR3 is TGTGCCAGCAGTGGGGCGCAGTACAATGAGCAGTTCTTC.